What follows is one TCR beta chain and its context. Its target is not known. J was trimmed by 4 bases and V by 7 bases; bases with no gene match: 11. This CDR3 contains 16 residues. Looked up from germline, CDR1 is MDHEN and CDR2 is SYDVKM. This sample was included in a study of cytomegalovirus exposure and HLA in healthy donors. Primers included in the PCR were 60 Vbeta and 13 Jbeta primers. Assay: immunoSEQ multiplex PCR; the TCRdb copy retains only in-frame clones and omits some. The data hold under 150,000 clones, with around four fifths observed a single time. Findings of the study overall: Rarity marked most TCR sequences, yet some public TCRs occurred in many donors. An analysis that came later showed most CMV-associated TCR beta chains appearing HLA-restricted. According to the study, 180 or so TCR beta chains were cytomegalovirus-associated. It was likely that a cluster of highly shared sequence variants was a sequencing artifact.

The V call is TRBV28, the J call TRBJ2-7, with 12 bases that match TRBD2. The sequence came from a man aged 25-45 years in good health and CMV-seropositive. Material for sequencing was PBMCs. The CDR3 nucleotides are TGTGCCAGCACCCCCATCCCGGGACTAGCGGGTTACGAGCAGTACTTC. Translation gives CASTPIPGLAGYEQYF.